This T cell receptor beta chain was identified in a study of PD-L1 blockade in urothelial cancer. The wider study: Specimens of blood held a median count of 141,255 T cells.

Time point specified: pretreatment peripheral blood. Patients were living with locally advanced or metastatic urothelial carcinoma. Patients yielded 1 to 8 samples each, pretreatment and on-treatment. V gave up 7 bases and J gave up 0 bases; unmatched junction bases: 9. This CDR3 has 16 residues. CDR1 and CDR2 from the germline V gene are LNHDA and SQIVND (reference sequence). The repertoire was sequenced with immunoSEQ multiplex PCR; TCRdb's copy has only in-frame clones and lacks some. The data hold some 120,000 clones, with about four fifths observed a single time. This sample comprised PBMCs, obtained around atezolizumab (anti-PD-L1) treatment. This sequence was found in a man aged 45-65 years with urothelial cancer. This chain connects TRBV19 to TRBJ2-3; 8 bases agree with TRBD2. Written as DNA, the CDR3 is TGTGCCAGTAAAAGCGGGAGCTGGACTAGCACAGATACGCAGTATTTT. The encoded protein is CASKSGSWTSTDTQYF.